The entry below describes one TCR beta chain. Data came from immunoSEQ multiplex PCR; TCRdb stores just in-frame clones and leaves some out. Of about 46,000 clones listed, around 86% are singletons. The CDR3 runs to 16 residues. The V gene's germline CDR1 is KGHDR and CDR2 SFDVKD. The V segment lost 5 bases and the J segment 5 bases; nucleotides outside the gene matches: 10. The entry originates in a study of blood T cell repertoires in COVID-19. The source of this sequence is a woman between 45 and 60 years old who had recovered from COVID-19. V gene TRBV24-1 combines with J gene TRBJ2-2, with 7 bases lining up with TRBD2. The sequencing sample was made of PBMCs or T cells enriched from blood (not recorded which). CDR3 sequence (DNA): TGTGCCACCAGTGGTCCCCCGGGACTACCAACCGGGGAGCTGTTTTTT. It is translated as CATSGPPGLPTGELFF.